What follows are 24 T cell receptor beta chains derived from one specimen sequenced in a study of glioma-infiltrating T cells after dendritic cell vaccination. The assay was immunoSEQ multiplex PCR, and TCRdb's table has in-frame clones only and misses some. Of over 80,000 clones detected, around 90% appear once; the ten largest clones hold approximately 2.9%. The sample in question was blood, obtained before dendritic cell vaccination. The origin of the receptors is a human donor with glioblastoma.

The CDR3 DNA reads TGTGCCTGGAGTCTAAAAAAACTAGCGGGAGAACCCTACGAGCAGTACTTC. It yields the protein CAWSLKKLAGEPYEQYF. This chain joins TRBV30 and TRBJ2-7, with 11 bases lining up with TRBD2. The germline gives CDR1 GTSNPN, CDR2 SVGIG (reference sequence). Trimming took 2 bases from V and 2 from J; bases not matched to a gene: 11. This CDR3 region has 17 residues.

The chain couples TRBV5-1 to TRBJ2-1; 8 positions match TRBD2. V lost 4 bases and J lost 0; bases outside the gene matches: 6. Germline assignment: CDR1 SGHRS and CDR2 YFSETQ. The CDR3 runs to 16 residues. CDR3 sequence reads: CASSPAGTSSYNEQFF. The CDR3 DNA sequence: TGCGCCAGCAGCCCAGCCGGGACTAGCTCCTACAATGAGCAGTTCTTC. The full variable domain, with the rest looked up from reference TRBV5-1 and TRBJ2-1, is KAGVTQTPRYLIKTRGQQVTLSCSPISGHRSVSWYQQTPGQGLQFLFEYFSETQRNKGNFPGRFSGRQFSNSRSEMNVSTLELGDSALYLCASSPAGTSSYNEQFFGPGTRLTVL.

The count of this clone is one. The rearrangement links TRBV7-9 to TRBJ1-4; the match to TRBD1 covers 7 bases. This CDR3 has 14 amino acids. The V gene end was trimmed by 8 bases and the J gene end by 8 bases; junction bases not matched to a gene: 11. The germline V gene has CDR1 SEHNR and CDR2 FQNEAQ (reference sequence). CDR3 loop: CASASSGGREKLFF. The CDR3 DNA reads as TGTGCCAGCGCTTCGTCAGGGGGAAGGGAAAAACTGTTTTTT.

The chain joins TRBV6-1 to TRBJ2-3; D perhaps matches TRBD1 (5 bases). In germline, CDR1 is MNHNS, CDR2 SASEGT. The CDR3 length is 16 residues. V was shortened by 3 bases and J by 1 base, with 14 bases between the two germline ends. CDR3 protein: CASSEVRPRGTDTQYF. The CDR3 region has the DNA TGTGCCAGCAGTGAGGTCCGGCCCAGGGGCACAGATACGCAGTATTTT.

The rearrangement uses TRBV19 and TRBJ2-5; possible D gene TRBD2, 5 bases. V lost 2 bases and J lost 13, with 23 bases in between. This CDR3 has 15 residues. Germline V lookup: CDR1 LNHDA, CDR2 SQIVND (reference sequence). This chain's CDR3 is CASSITPGTSSRLYF. As DNA, the CDR3 is TGTGCCAGTAGTATAACCCCGGGTACTAGTTCGAGATTGTACTTC.

The V gene is TRBV5-8, the J gene TRBJ2-5; TRBD1 matches 9 bases. The CDR3 has 14 residues. CDR1 and CDR2 from the germline V gene are SGHTS and YDEGEE. V trimming: 7 bases; J trimming: 6 bases; junction bases outside the gene matches: 10. Written as DNA, the CDR3 is TGTGCCAGCCCCTTGGACAGGGGCCCGCAGACCCAGTACTTC. Translated: CASPLDRGPQTQYF.

The rearrangement uses TRBV19 and TRBJ1-5, with 8 bases identical to TRBD1. The CDR3 covers 13 residues. After removal of 9 bases from V and 4 bases from J, the junction contained 5 bases not matched to a gene. Germline values: CDR1 LNHDA, CDR2 SQIVND (reference sequence). The CDR3 region is CASKQGGNQPQHF. As DNA, the CDR3 is TGTGCCAGCAAACAGGGGGGGAATCAGCCCCAGCATTTT.

The count of this clone is one. The genes are TRBV5-1 and TRBJ1-5; 9 nucleotides agree with TRBD1. The germline gives CDR1 SGHRS, CDR2 YFSETQ. V shed 4 bases, J shed 3 bases, and the junction held 5 bases outside the gene matches. The CDR3 loop spans 15 amino acids. The CDR3 DNA follows: TGCGCCAGCAGCAACGGACAGGGGAACAATCAGCCCCAGCATTTT. Translation: CASSNGQGNNQPQHF.

V is TRBV9 and J is TRBJ2-2, with a weak D call TRBD1 (6 bases). The CDR3 extends over 16 amino acids. With 4 bases removed from V and 4 bases from J, the gap between germline ends came to 17 bases. The germline V gene has CDR1 SGDLS and CDR2 YYNGEE. CDR3 in DNA: TGTGCCAGCAGCCCCCGAGGGGGTGAACTCACCGGGGAGCTGTTTTTT. Translation gives CASSPRGGELTGELFF.

The genes are TRBV6-6 and TRBJ2-2; TRBD1 is a possible D gene (6 bases). The germline gives CDR1 MNHNY, CDR2 SVGAGI (reference sequence). The CDR3 spans 12 residues. Trimming left V 10 bases short and J 3 bases short, with 9 bases between. The CDR3 loop reads CATQGHTGELFF. DNA for the CDR3: TGTGCCACACAGGGCCACACCGGGGAGCTGTTTTTT.

This chain uses TRBV7-9 with TRBJ1-1; no clear D. The V and J ends lost 3 bases and 4 bases respectively, with 9 bases between them. The CDR3 runs to 13 residues. Germline V gene lookup returns CDR1 SEHNR and CDR2 FQNEAQ (reference sequence). The CDR3 region is CASSFTRGTEAFF. The CDR3 coding sequence is TGTGCCAGCAGCTTCACTCGAGGCACTGAAGCTTTCTTT.

This chain links TRBV30 with TRBJ2-7; D is uncertain. Looked up from germline, CDR1 is GTSNPN and CDR2 is SVGIG (reference sequence). V lost 8 bases and J 5 bases, leaving 13 bases between the germline ends. This CDR3 is 11 amino acids long. The CDR3 nucleotides read TGTGCCGGGAAGAGTATCGACGAGCAGTACTTC. Encoded protein: CAGKSIDEQYF.

CDR3 nucleotide sequence: TGTGCTAGTGGTTTGTTCGGGGTGGAGACCCAGTACTTC. It codes for CASGLFGVETQYF. V gene TRBV12-5 combines with J gene TRBJ2-5, with a tentative D call TRBD2 (5 bases). Germline values: CDR1 LGHNT, CDR2 FRNRAP. The V and J ends lost 2 bases and 5 bases respectively, with 9 bases between them. The CDR3 spans 13 residues.

This clone has just one count. The chain uses TRBV19 and TRBJ2-7, with 8 nucleotides matching TRBD2. The V gene end was trimmed by 3 bases and the J gene end by 4 bases; junction bases not matched to a gene: 8. The CDR3 contains 15 residues. In germline, CDR1 is LNHDA, CDR2 SQIVND (reference sequence). DNA of the CDR3: TGTGCCAGTAGTATTCAGAGCGGGGGACCTTACGAGCAGTACTTC. It is translated as CASSIQSGGPYEQYF.

This chain joins TRBV12-2 and TRBJ2-2; TRBD2 is taken as the D call from the table, unchecked against the DNA. TRBV12-2 corresponds to a pseudogene. The CDR3 contains 16 residues. This CDR3 reads CASRQLAGGNTGELFF. CDR3 in DNA: TGTGCAAGTCGCCAACTAGCGGGGGGGAACACCGGGGAGCTGTTTTTT.

Concerning this clone: Other DNA sequences in this specimen translate into the identical CDR3. Written as DNA, the CDR3 is TGTGCCAGTAGCAACAGAGCCTACGAGCAGTACTTC. It codes for CASSNRAYEQYF. The V gene is TRBV11-1, the J gene TRBJ2-7, with D uncertain. V was cut by 9 bases and J by 2 bases, with 11 bases left in between. The CDR3 has 12 residues. Germline CDR1 and CDR2: SGHAT and FQDESV (reference sequence).

The rearrangement uses TRBV6-4 and TRBJ2-1, with a possible D match to TRBD1 (6 bases). In germline, CDR1 is MRHNA, CDR2 SNTAGT. Trimming shortened V by 6 bases and J by 6 bases, and 15 bases separated the two germline ends. CDR3 size: 14 residues. The CDR3 DNA is TGTGCCAGCAGCGCTGAAGGGGGTCTCAATGAGCAGTTCTTC. Protein product: CASSAEGGLNEQFF.

The V call is TRBV9, the J call TRBJ2-1; 9 nucleotides align to TRBD2. The CDR3 totals 18 residues. The germline gives CDR1 SGDLS, CDR2 YYNGEE. Trimming removed 0 bases from V and 4 bases from J; junction bases left unmatched: 11. CDR3 in amino acids: CASSVGPSGKGIYNEQFF. The CDR3 DNA follows: TGTGCCAGCAGCGTAGGGCCTAGCGGGAAGGGGATTTACAATGAGCAGTTCTTC.

This chain links TRBV4-2 with TRBJ2-1; 9 bases are a match to TRBD2. Germline V gene lookup returns CDR1 LGHNA and CDR2 YNFKEQ. V shed 0 bases, J shed 2 bases, and the junction held 5 bases outside the gene matches. This CDR3 spans 17 amino acids. The CDR3 reads CASSQDWSSGAYNEQFF. Written as DNA, the CDR3 is TGTGCCAGCAGCCAAGATTGGTCTAGCGGGGCCTACAATGAGCAGTTCTTC.

The chain carries TRBV18 and TRBJ2-5; TRBD2 agrees at 11 bases. There are 15 residues in the CDR3. Germline CDR1 and CDR2: KGHSH and LQKENI. With V trimmed by 2 bases and J by 5 bases, 4 bases remained unmatched. CDR3 DNA: TGTGCCAGCTCACCAACTAGCGGGGGCCGGGAGACCCAGTACTTC. Its protein product is CASSPTSGGRETQYF.

This clone has just one count. This chain links TRBV7-8 with TRBJ1-4, with 9 positions matching TRBD1. The CDR3 is 14 amino acids. V was pared by 4 bases and J by 11 bases, with 8 bases of the junction left unmatched. Germline loops: CDR1 SGHVS, CDR2 FQNEAQ. The CDR3 region has the DNA TGTGCCAGCAGCTCGAAGGACAGGGGAGGTAAACTGTTTTTT. Its protein product is CASSSKDRGGKLFF.

This clone was counted a few times. The chain combines TRBV6-5 with TRBJ1-1; TRBD1 matches 7 bases. The CDR3 is 14 amino acids. The V and J ends lost 5 bases and 4 bases, in that order; junction bases with no gene match: 7. Germline V gene data show CDR1 as MNHEY and CDR2 as SVGAGI. DNA of the CDR3: TGTGCCAGCAGTGTCGAGACAGGGCGCACTGAAGCTTTCTTT. Its protein product is CASSVETGRTEAFF.

The chain employs TRBV6-1 and TRBJ2-5; D remains unclear. Trimming took 5 bases from V and 4 from J, leaving 11 bases between them. Germline V gene data show CDR1 as MNHNS and CDR2 as SASEGT. The CDR3 totals 13 residues. In DNA form, the CDR3 reads TGTGCCAGCAGTCCGCGACTTGGAGAGACCCAGTACTTC. Protein: CASSPRLGETQYF.

The CDR3 reads CASTLGTGDSGYTF. The CDR3, as DNA: TGTGCCAGTACCCTGGGGACAGGGGATAGCGGCTACACCTTC. The rearrangement uses TRBV19 and TRBJ1-2, with TRBD1 matching 10 bases. Trimming at V came to 7 bases and at J to 8 bases, leaving 10 bases not matched to a gene. Germline-derived CDR1 and CDR2 are LNHDA and SQIVND (reference sequence). The CDR3 runs 14 residues.